This TCR beta chain was captured by sequencing in a study of cytomegalovirus exposure and HLA in healthy donors. Study-wide results and limits: HLA restriction was apparent for most CMV-associated TCR beta chains in a later analysis. The productive fraction for most TCR beta V segments was about 87% or about 30% in an earlier analysis. Cytomegalovirus-associated TCR beta chains were listed, numbering 164.

The table lists this clone with a count of one. Its target is not known. The primer mix had 60 Vbeta and 13 Jbeta primers. Clones were read by immunoSEQ multiplex PCR, and TCRdb kept only the in-frame ones, dropping some. The table shows roughly 200,000 clones, with roughly four fifths occurring only once. Healthy people donating bone marrow made up the donors. Germline values: CDR1 LNHDA, CDR2 SQIVND (reference sequence). The V and J ends lost 4 bases and 7 bases respectively, with 11 bases between them. This CDR3 is 13 amino acids long. The source material was PBMCs. The receptor was isolated from a man aged 30 to 45 in good health and CMV-seronegative. The V call is TRBV19, the J call TRBJ1-5, with D tentatively TRBD1 (5 bases). CDR3 nucleotide sequence: TGTGCCAGTAGTACCCAGGGTGGGCAGCCCCAGCATTTT. Encoded protein: CASSTQGGQPQHF.